The clone carrying this T cell receptor beta chain is categorized as medium-sized (0.01 to 0.1%). Its target is unknown. Per the germline V gene, CDR1 is SGHTA and CDR2 is FQGNSA. The V and J ends lost 2 bases and 1 base respectively, with 2 bases between them. This CDR3 has 13 residues. The data are from a study of esophageal squamous cell carcinoma under preoperative chemotherapy. The wider study: Both tumor-infiltrating lymphocytes and peripheral blood T cells had their TCR repertoires profiled. Notes on the study in general: Paclitaxel-nedaplatin therapy caused immediate, substantial clonotype frequency changes. After treatment, tumor-infiltrating lymphocytes seemed to come partly from incoming peripheral T cells, not only local changes.

The time point was: after preoperative PTX-NDP chemotherapy. Preoperative chemotherapy with paclitaxel-nedaplatin was given to patients before surgery. MiXCR, applied by TCRdb to the PCR reads, yields one record per CDR3 protein. The data show some 30,000 distinct CDR3 sequences, around 50% seen once. This material was acquired from a patient given preoperative chemotherapy. This receptor was identified in a human donor with esophageal squamous cell carcinoma. The donor label of this sample is uncertain. The J gene is TRBJ2-2, the V gene TRBV7-2, with D unclear. Here the CDR3 DNA reads TGTGCCAGCAGCTTAATGAACACCGGGGAGCTGTTTTTT. The encoded protein is CASSLMNTGELFF.